Listed below are T cell receptor beta chains from one sample, sequenced in a study of a mutant IDH1 vaccine in newly diagnosed glioma. The method was immunoSEQ multiplex PCR; TCRdb's version includes in-frame clones alone and lacks a portion of them. Of more than 30,000 clones listed, roughly four fifths were seen once; the top ten hold about 30%. Their antigen targets remain unknown. Sequencing used PBMCs, obtained from a glioma patient whose treatment included an IDH1 peptide vaccine. These receptors came from a man younger than 45 with glioma. The CDR3 runs from the conserved cysteine through the conserved F or W. Fields, in order: CDR3 length, D gene, clone size, V gene, J gene, CDR3 DNA, CDR3 protein. The D gene is left open where the match is weak. Clone size appears in some rows only: once, few, many, or a class for an expanded clone.

>12|.|.|TRBV30|TRBJ2-7
TGTGCCTGGAGTGTACAAAGCTTCGAGCAGTACTTC
CAWSVQSFEQYF
>16|.|.|TRBV4-3|TRBJ1-2
TGCGCCAGCAGCCAAGATCTCGAGATAGGGCACTATGGCTACACCTTC
CASSQDLEIGHYGYTF
>15|.|.|TRBV9|TRBJ1-2
TGTGCCAGCAGCGTAGGGTCCCTTGGAAACTATGGCTACACCTTC
CASSVGSLGNYGYTF
>13|.|.|TRBV5-6|TRBJ1-2
TGTGCCAGCAGCTCCGAGGGTCCCTATGGCTACACCTTC
CASSSEGPYGYTF
>15|.|.|TRBV14|TRBJ2-2
TGTGCCAGCAGCCAAGAGGGCACGGACACCGGGGAGCTGTTTTTT
CASSQEGTDTGELFF
>11|.|.|TRBV5-1|TRBJ1-1
TGCGCCAGCAGGGATTACACTGAAGCTTTCTTT
CASRDYTEAFF
>13|.|once|TRBV5-6|TRBJ2-5
TGTGCCAGCAGTTCCGGGACACAAGAGACCCAGTACTTC
CASSSGTQETQYF
>15|.|.|TRBV29-1|TRBJ2-3
TGCAGCGTAGTTGGGCGGCTAGGGTTCACAGATACGCAGTATTTT
CSVVGRLGFTDTQYF
>13|.|.|TRBV7-9|TRBJ1-4
TGTGCCAGCAGCCGCAGCGGGAGGGAAAAACTGTTTTTT
CASSRSGREKLFF
>13|.|.|TRBV27|TRBJ2-1
TGTGCCAGCAGTTTAGGGGCACGTAATGAGCAGTTCTTC
CASSLGARNEQFF
>14|.|.|TRBV15|TRBJ1-5
TGTGCCACCAGCCCGACAGCTAGCAATCAGCCCCAGCATTTT
CATSPTASNQPQHF
>14|.|few|TRBV7-2|TRBJ1-1
TGTGCCAGCAGCGTCGCCAGGGTGAACACTGAAGCTTTCTTT
CASSVARVNTEAFF
>16|TRBD2|.|TRBV27|TRBJ2-2
TGTGCCAGCAGTTCCCCCCTAGCGGAGAACACCGGGGAGCTGTTTTTT
CASSSPLAENTGELFF
>14|.|.|TRBV2|TRBJ1-6
TGTGCCAGCAGCCGGGACGGTTATAATTCACCCCTCCACTTT
CASSRDGYNSPLHF
>13|.|.|TRBV5-1|TRBJ1-1
TGCGCCAGCAGCTTGGTGGGGGACACTGAAGCTTTCTTT
CASSLVGDTEAFF
>14|.|.|TRBV19|TRBJ1-1
TGTGCCAGTAGTATTGGTGTTCAGGGGACTGAAGCTTTCTTT
CASSIGVQGTEAFF
>16|.|.|TRBV30|TRBJ2-1
TGTGCCTGGCGGAACCCTCTAACCCCCCCCTACAATGAGCAGTTCTTC
CAWRNPLTPPYNEQFF
>15|.|.|TRBV7-9|TRBJ2-3
TGTGCCAGCAACTTCCCATCTGGGGGGCCAGATACGCAGTATTTT
CASNFPSGGPDTQYF
>14|TRBD1|.|TRBV19|TRBJ2-5
TGTGCCAGTAGTATTGACAGGGCTCAAGAGACCCAGTACTTC
CASSIDRAQETQYF
>16|TRBD1|.|TRBV13|TRBJ2-1
TGTGCCAGCAGCTCTCGGGACAGGGGGTCCTACAATGAGCAGTTCTTC
CASSSRDRGSYNEQFF
>13|.|.|TRBV5-1|TRBJ2-7
TGCGCCAGCAGCTTACAGGCTTCCTACGAGCAGTACTTC
CASSLQASYEQYF
>12|.|.|TRBV30|TRBJ1-1
TGTGCCTGGAGCACCGATGGGGCTGAAGCTTTCTTT
CAWSTDGAEAFF
>14|TRBD1|.|TRBV6-5|TRBJ2-7
TGTGCCAGCAGCCCGACAGGGCCCTCCTACGAGCAGTACTTC
CASSPTGPSYEQYF
>14|.|.|TRBV7-2|TRBJ2-3
TGTGCCAGCAAGGTTCGGCAGGGTACAGATACGCAGTATTTT
CASKVRQGTDTQYF
>15|.|.|TRBV6-1|TRBJ2-3
TGTGCCAGCAACGGATTGTTAAGTCCCACAGATACGCAGTATTTT
CASNGLLSPTDTQYF
>13|.|.|TRBV10-3|TRBJ1-5
TGTGCCACAACCCACCAGGGGAATCAGCCCCAGCATTTT
CATTHQGNQPQHF
>14|TRBD1|.|TRBV6-1|TRBJ1-3
TGTGCCAGCAACGCCGGGACAGGGGAAAACACCATATATTTT
CASNAGTGENTIYF
>15|TRBD2|once|TRBV5-1|TRBJ2-3
TGCGCCAGCAGCTTACTAGCGGGAGGGTCAGATACGCAGTATTTT
CASSLLAGGSDTQYF
>15|.|.|TRBV14|TRBJ2-5
TGTGCCAGCAGCCAAGATCAGATGGGCAGGGAGACCCAGTACTTC
CASSQDQMGRETQYF
>14|.|.|TRBV18|TRBJ2-3
TGTGCCAGCTCACCAATTGGGGGGACAGATACGCAGTATTTT
CASSPIGGTDTQYF
>12|.|.|TRBV6-6|TRBJ1-3
TGTGCCAGTAAAACAGGTGGAAACACCATATATTTT
CASKTGGNTIYF
>15|.|.|TRBV6-5|TRBJ1-2
TGTGCCAGCAGTTACGTGGGGGACCGGCACTATGGCTACACCTTC
CASSYVGDRHYGYTF
>14|.|.|TRBV5-1|TRBJ2-7
TGCGCCAGCAGCTTGGGCGACGCCTCCTACGAGCAGTACTTC
CASSLGDASYEQYF
>14|.|.|TRBV7-9|TRBJ2-5
TGTGCCAGCAGCTTCGGACACCCCGGGGAGACCCAGTACTTC
CASSFGHPGETQYF
>12|.|.|TRBV29-1|TRBJ2-2
TGCAGCGTTGGACTTGGAACCGGGGAGCTGTTTTTT
CSVGLGTGELFF
>20|.|.|TRBV13|TRBJ1-1
TGTGCCAGCAGCTTAGCCATCCCGGGGGCGGATTCTTCCCCTTCCACTGAAGCTTTCTTT
CASSLAIPGADSSPSTEAFF
>11|.|.|TRBV30|TRBJ2-7
TGTGCCTGGAGTGAATCTTACGAGCAGTACTTC
CAWSESYEQYF
>15|.|.|TRBV4-1|TRBJ1-4
TGCGCCAGCAGCCAAGAAGTGGGGTTTTATGAAAAACTGTTTTTT
CASSQEVGFYEKLFF
>14|.|.|TRBV7-8|TRBJ1-1
TGTGCCAGCAGTATGCTGGAGAGGGACACTGAAGCTTTCTTT
CASSMLERDTEAFF
>15|TRBD2|.|TRBV6-5|TRBJ2-3
TGTGCCAGCACCCAAGCGGGGGGAGGTGCAGATACGCAGTATTTT
CASTQAGGGADTQYF
>15|.|once|TRBV5-6|TRBJ1-2
TGTGCCAGCAGCCCCGGGCACAGGGAGAAATATGGCTACACCTTC
CASSPGHREKYGYTF
>14|.|.|TRBV28|TRBJ1-2
TGTGCCAGCAGTTCCCCGACAGGAACCTATGGCTACACCTTC
CASSSPTGTYGYTF
>15|TRBD1|.|TRBV5-1|TRBJ1-4
TGCGCCAGCAGCTTGGGCCCGACAGGGAGCGAAAAACTGTTTTTT
CASSLGPTGSEKLFF
>13|TRBD1|once|TRBV27|TRBJ2-4
TGTGCCAGCAGTTTACCAGGGGGCGTTGGGCAGTACTTC
CASSLPGGVGQYF
>17|.|.|TRBV4-1|TRBJ1-2
TGCGCCAGCAGCCAAGATGGACAGACTGCTAATATTTATGGCTACACCTTC
CASSQDGQTANIYGYTF
>13|TRBD1|.|TRBV10-2|TRBJ2-7
TGCGCTGTGGGGACAGGCGACTCCTACGAGCAGTACTTC
CAVGTGDSYEQYF
>11|.|.|TRBV6-1|TRBJ1-2
TGTGCCAGTCCGGACAGCTATGGCTACACCTTC
CASPDSYGYTF
>15|TRBD1|.|TRBV6-1|TRBJ2-7
TGTGCCAGTGGGGGGACAGGGGGCGATCCCTACGAGCAGTACTTC
CASGGTGGDPYEQYF
>15|TRBD2|.|TRBV4-1|TRBJ2-1
TGCGCCAGCAGCCAAGGAGGCGGGGGGGCTGCCGAGCAGTTCTTC
CASSQGGGGAAEQFF
>19|.|.|TRBV27|TRBJ1-1
TGTGCCAGCAGTTTAGGTCTTTCGGTGGGCCACAGCCTGGACACTGAAGCTTTCTTT
CASSLGLSVGHSLDTEAFF
>13|.|few|TRBV30|TRBJ1-5
TGTGCCTGGAGTGTCAAGGGGAGTCAGCCCCAGCATTTT
CAWSVKGSQPQHF
>14|TRBD1|.|TRBV10-3|TRBJ1-2
TGTGCCATCAGTGACCTTGGACAGGGGCATGGCTACACCTTC
CAISDLGQGHGYTF
>15|TRBD1|.|TRBV5-4|TRBJ2-1
TGTGCCAGCAGCTCCCGGGACAGCATTTACAATGAGCAGTTCTTC
CASSSRDSIYNEQFF
>13|.|.|TRBV6-4|TRBJ1-5
TGTGCCAGCAGTGACTCCACCAATCAGCCCCAGCATTTT
CASSDSTNQPQHF
>14|.|.|TRBV9|TRBJ2-5
TGTGCCAGCAGCGCGGAGGACGGAGGGGAGACCCAGTACTTC
CASSAEDGGETQYF
>13|.|.|TRBV9|TRBJ1-1
TGTGCCAGCAGCGTAGAACCGAACACTGAAGCTTTCTTT
CASSVEPNTEAFF